The rows below give T cell receptor beta chains drawn from one sample of a study of beta chain features in type 1 diabetes. The table came from immunoSEQ multiplex PCR; TCRdb's copy has only in-frame clones and leaves some out. The table has roughly 100,000 clones, 28% seen once. Sequencing was carried out using central memory CD4+ T cells from blood. The receptors derive from a woman under 30 with type 1 diabetes. The CDR3 runs from the conserved cysteine through the conserved F or W. The D gene is left open where the match is weak. Not all rows give a size; the values are once, few, many and, for expanded clones, a class.

>13|TRBJ2-1|NA|TRBD2|TRBV29-1
CSVAASGSGEQFF
TGCAGCGTTGCGGCTAGCGGGAGTGGTGAGCAGTTCTTC
>15|TRBJ2-1|few|TRBD2|TRBV5-1
CASSSGGGSYNEQFF
TGCGCCAGCAGCTCGGGCGGCGGGAGTTACAATGAGCAGTTCTTC
>14|TRBJ2-5|once|TRBD1|TRBV11-2
CASRLHTGVETQYF
TGTGCCAGCAGACTTCATACAGGGGTAGAGACCCAGTACTTC
>12|TRBJ1-2|few|NA|TRBV5-5
CASSLQGWVYTF
TGTGCCAGCAGCTTGCAGGGATGGGTCTACACCTTC
>10|TRBJ1-1|NA|NA|TRBV20-1
CSAKGVEAFF
TGCAGTGCTAAGGGGGTTGAAGCTTTCTTT
>15|TRBJ1-2|few|NA|TRBV9
CASSAGTRANYGYTF
TGTGCCAGCAGCGCCGGGACAAGAGCTAACTATGGCTACACCTTC
>15|TRBJ1-5|NA|TRBD1|TRBV28
CASSLGDREGQPQHF
TGTGCCAGCAGCCTTGGGGACAGGGAAGGACAGCCCCAGCATTTT
>15|TRBJ1-4|NA|TRBD1|TRBV30
CAWSVLGTGREKLFF
TGTGCCTGGAGTGTACTCGGGACAGGGCGGGAAAAACTGTTTTTT
>13|TRBJ1-2|few|NA|TRBV28
CASRFDRNYGYTF
TGTGCCAGCAGATTTGACAGGAACTATGGCTACACCTTC
>13|TRBJ1-2|NA|TRBD1|TRBV14
CASSPRTGHGYTF
TGTGCCAGCAGCCCCCGGACAGGGCATGGCTACACCTTC
>15|TRBJ2-3|NA|TRBD2|TRBV5-1
CASNSGGSRTDTQYF
TGCGCCAGCAACTCCGGCGGGAGCCGCACAGATACGCAGTATTTT
>15|TRBJ2-2|NA|NA|TRBV19
CASRRGTQNTGELFF
TGTGCCAGTAGACGCGGGACCCAGAACACCGGGGAGCTGTTTTTT
>14|TRBJ2-5|NA|NA|TRBV30
CAWSYTANQETQYF
TGTGCCTGGAGTTACACAGCAAACCAAGAGACCCAGTACTTC
>15|TRBJ1-2|NA|NA|TRBV5-6
CASSLVGDGERGYTF
TGTGCCAGCAGCTTGGTAGGAGACGGGGAAAGGGGCTACACCTTC
>11|TRBJ2-1|few|TRBD2|TRBV2
CASTGEGEQFF
TGTGCCAGCACCGGGGAGGGTGAGCAGTTCTTC
>14|TRBJ1-2|NA|NA|TRBV6-5
CASSEEGLNYGYTF
TGTGCCAGCAGTGAAGAGGGCCTTAACTATGGCTACACCTTC
>14|TRBJ2-3|NA|TRBD1|TRBV19
CASSQTGSGDTQYF
TGTGCCAGTAGCCAGACAGGGTCGGGGGATACGCAGTATTTT
>15|TRBJ2-7|NA|NA|TRBV6-5
CASSYSTGPSYEQYF
TGTGCCAGCAGTTACTCGACAGGTCCATCCTACGAGCAGTACTTC
>15|TRBJ1-2|NA|TRBD1|TRBV18
CASSHKSGGFEGYTF
TGTGCCAGCTCACATAAATCAGGGGGCTTTGAGGGCTACACCTTC
>13|TRBJ2-7|NA|TRBD1|TRBV18
CASSRGTADEQYF
TGTGCCAGCTCACGGGGGACAGCCGACGAGCAGTACTTC
>14|TRBJ2-1|few|NA|TRBV19
CASSIQGTLTGQFF
TGTGCCAGTAGTATACAGGGAACCCTAACTGGGCAGTTCTTC
>15|TRBJ2-2|NA|TRBD1|TRBV6-5
CASRVDRGYTGELFF
TGTGCCAGCAGAGTAGACAGGGGGTACACCGGGGAGCTGTTTTTT
>14|TRBJ2-3|NA|TRBD2|TRBV10-3
CAISLAGAADTQYF
TGTGCCATCAGTCTAGCGGGAGCCGCAGATACGCAGTATTTT
>14|TRBJ1-2|NA|NA|TRBV4-3
CASSQEGHGYGYTF
TGCGCCAGCAGCCAAGAGGGGCATGGCTATGGCTACACCTTC
>14|TRBJ2-3|few|NA|TRBV28
CASSSASSTDTQYF
TGTGCCAGCAGTAGCGCCTCGAGCACAGATACGCAGTATTTT
>18|TRBJ2-1|few|TRBD2|TRBV30
CAWRGRGGPSGGSNEQFF
TGTGCCTGGAGGGGGAGGGGCGGGCCTAGCGGCGGCAGCAATGAGCAGTTCTTC
>13|TRBJ2-5|NA|NA|TRBV14
CASSQDQTLPQYF
TGTGCCAGCAGCCAAGATCAAACTCTTCCCCAGTACTTC
>16|TRBJ2-1|NA|NA|TRBV18
CASSPGGGLLVNEQFF
TGTGCCAGCTCACCAGGTGGGGGACTTTTAGTCAATGAGCAGTTCTTC